This T cell receptor beta chain originates from a study of T cells in Graves' hyperthyroidism and ophthalmopathy. Findings and limits, study-wide: Most expanded thyroid clonotypes above 0.001 also appeared in blood. Stable hyperthyroidism was told apart from ophthalmopathy by a model built on 13 V-J features.

TCR beta CDR3 regions were amplified from RNA. In the first-round RT-PCR of the TCR CDR3, the HTBI primer set was used. TCRdb reprocessed the multiplex PCR reads via MiXCR and lists one record per CDR3 protein. The sample lists under 400,000 distinct CDR3 sequences; around a sixth were seen once. Germline V lookup: CDR1 MDHEN, CDR2 SYDVKM. Trimming took 6 bases from V and 3 from J; bases not matched to a gene: 10. The CDR3 is 15 residues long. In this sample, this clonotype turned up many times. No antigen is known for it. The TCR comes from a woman aged 18-35 years with Graves' hyperthyroidism that later progressed to Graves' ophthalmopathy. Sequencing was carried out using blood. The chain joins TRBV28 to TRBJ2-7, with 8 bases lining up with TRBD2. The CDR3: CASSPTSGGFYEQYF. In nucleotides, the CDR3 is TGTGCCAGCAGCCCCACTAGCGGAGGTTTCTACGAGCAGTACTTC.